The clone carrying this T cell receptor (beta chain) showed up just a few times. What it binds is not known. V gave up 8 bases and J gave up 7 bases, with 15 bases separating them. CDR1 LNHDA and CDR2 SQIVND come from the germline V gene (reference sequence). The CDR3 has 13 residues. These data are taken from a study of T cells after yellow fever vaccination. From the 5' RACE reads, TCRdb called clonotypes with MiXCR, one entry per CDR3 protein. The profile shows a few hundred thousand distinct CDR3 sequences, around 8.6% of them singletons. Study-level points and caveats: The secondary response was weaker, and its peak arrived faster, on day 5 versus 15.

Sequencing used CD4+ T cells sorted from PBMCs, obtained 5 days after the yellow fever booster vaccination. The clonotype was recovered from a man aged 18 to 29 who received the YFV17D yellow fever vaccine. V and J are TRBV19 and TRBJ1-5; TRBD1 is a possible D gene (6 bases). CDR3: CASGKQGGQPQHF. For the CDR3, the DNA is TGTGCCAGTGGTAAACAGGGAGGACAGCCCCAGCATTTT.